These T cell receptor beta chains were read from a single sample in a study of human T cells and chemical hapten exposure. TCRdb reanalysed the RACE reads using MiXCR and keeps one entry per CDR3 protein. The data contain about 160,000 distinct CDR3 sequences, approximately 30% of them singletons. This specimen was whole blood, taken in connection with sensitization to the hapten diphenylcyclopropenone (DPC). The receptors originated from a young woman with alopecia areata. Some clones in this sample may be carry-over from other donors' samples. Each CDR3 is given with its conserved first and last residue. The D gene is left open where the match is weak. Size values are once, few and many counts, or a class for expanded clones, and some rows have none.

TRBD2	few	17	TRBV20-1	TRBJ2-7	CSARGQGGFVNPYEQYF
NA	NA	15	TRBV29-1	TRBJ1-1	CSVLSTAAPNTEAFF
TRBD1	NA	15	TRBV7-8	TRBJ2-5	CASSLADRYQETQYF
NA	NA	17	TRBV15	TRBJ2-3	CATSRVRNSPGTDTQYF
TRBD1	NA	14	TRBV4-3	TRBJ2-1	CASSQGTGRNEQFF
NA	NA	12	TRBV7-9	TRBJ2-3	CASRDQSDTQYF
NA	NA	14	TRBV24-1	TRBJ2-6	CATGPAAGANVLTF
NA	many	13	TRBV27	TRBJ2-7	CASSFGFSYEQYF
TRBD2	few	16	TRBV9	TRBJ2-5	CASSVEGGGPQETQYF
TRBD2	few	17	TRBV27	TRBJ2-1	CASTGGRALGPSNEQFF
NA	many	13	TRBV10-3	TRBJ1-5	CATGREVDQPQHF
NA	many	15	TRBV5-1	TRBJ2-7	CASSLAGGPDYEQYF
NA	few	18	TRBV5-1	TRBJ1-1	CASSLIQVGRSGSTEAFF
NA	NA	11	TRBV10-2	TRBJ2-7	CASRGGKEQYF
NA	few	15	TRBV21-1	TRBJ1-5	CASSKGLRGKRPQHF
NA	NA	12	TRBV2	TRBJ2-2	CASSDWVGELFF
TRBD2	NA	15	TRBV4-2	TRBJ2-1	CASSQAGGWDNEQFF
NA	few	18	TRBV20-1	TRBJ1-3	CSARDGSAVRRSGNTIYF
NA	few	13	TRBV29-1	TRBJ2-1	CSAISANYNEQFF
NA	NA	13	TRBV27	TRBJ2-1	CASSWDARSEQFF
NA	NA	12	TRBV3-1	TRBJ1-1	CASTIGNTEAFF
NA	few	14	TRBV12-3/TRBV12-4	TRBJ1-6	CASSLGRGHSPLHF
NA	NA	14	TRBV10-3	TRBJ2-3	CAITWDNSGDTQYF
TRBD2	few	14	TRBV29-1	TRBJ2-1	CSVGRAGEYNEQFF
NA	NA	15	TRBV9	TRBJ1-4	CASSATGATNEKLFF
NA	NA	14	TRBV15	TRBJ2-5	CATSRDLIEETQYF
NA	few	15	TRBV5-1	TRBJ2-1	CASSLGGGPYNEQFF
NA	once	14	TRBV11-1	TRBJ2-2	CASSSARGTGELFF
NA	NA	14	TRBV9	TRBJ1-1	CASSARRRGTEAFF
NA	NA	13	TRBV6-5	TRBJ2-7	CASRGTESYEQYF
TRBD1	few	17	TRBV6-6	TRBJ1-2	CASSSLGQGAVGYGYTF
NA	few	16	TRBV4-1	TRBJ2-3	CASSPGLLDAHHTQYF
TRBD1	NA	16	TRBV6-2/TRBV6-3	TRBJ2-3	CASSIGTALLTDTQYF
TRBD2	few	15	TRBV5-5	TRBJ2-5	CASSSGLAGGETQYF
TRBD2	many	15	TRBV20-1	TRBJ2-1	CSARDRPGLAGRQFF
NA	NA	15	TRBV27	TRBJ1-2	CASSLLQRDISGYTF
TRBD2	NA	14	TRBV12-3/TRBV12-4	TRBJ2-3	CATATSSGTDTQYF
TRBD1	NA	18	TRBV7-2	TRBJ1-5	CASSYRSTRDRWSQPQHF
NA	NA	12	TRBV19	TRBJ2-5	CATAPILETQYF
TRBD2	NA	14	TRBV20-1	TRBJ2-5	CRASAASGRKTQYF
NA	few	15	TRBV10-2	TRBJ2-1	CASRGTGGPYNEQFF
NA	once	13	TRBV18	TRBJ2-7	CATREGGGYEQYF
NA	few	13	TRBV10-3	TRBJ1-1	CAIRGDRNTEAFF
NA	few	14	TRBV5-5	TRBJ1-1	CASRRTVEGTEAFF
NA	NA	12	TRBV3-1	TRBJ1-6	CASSRPHSPLHF
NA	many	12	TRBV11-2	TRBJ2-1	CASSWGRGGQFF